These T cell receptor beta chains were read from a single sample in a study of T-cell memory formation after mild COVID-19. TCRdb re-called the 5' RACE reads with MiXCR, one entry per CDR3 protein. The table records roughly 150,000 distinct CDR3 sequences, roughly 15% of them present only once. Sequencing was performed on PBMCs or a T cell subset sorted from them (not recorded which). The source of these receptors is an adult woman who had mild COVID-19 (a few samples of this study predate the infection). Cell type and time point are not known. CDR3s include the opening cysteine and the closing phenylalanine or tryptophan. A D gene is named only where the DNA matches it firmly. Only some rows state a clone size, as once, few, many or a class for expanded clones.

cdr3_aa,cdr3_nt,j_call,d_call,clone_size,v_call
CASSQIGQGRTEAFF,TGTGCCAGCAGCCAAATAGGACAGGGGAGGACTGAAGCTTTCTTT,TRBJ1-1,TRBD1,NA,TRBV4-2
CASSDGRGNAKNIQYF,TGTGCCAGCAGTGACGGACGGGGAAATGCCAAAAACATTCAGTACTTC,TRBJ2-4,NA,NA,TRBV2
CASSLAQGLARELFF,TGTGCCAGCAGCTTAGCTCAGGGACTAGCGAGGGAGCTGTTTTTT,TRBJ2-2,TRBD2,NA,TRBV7-2
CASSLQGSIYYEQYF,TGTGCCAGTAGTCTACAGGGGAGCATTTACTACGAGCAGTACTTC,TRBJ2-7,TRBD1,NA,TRBV19
CASSFPGGLTSSYEQYF,TGTGCCAGCAGTTTCCCCGGGGGGCTCACGAGCTCCTACGAGCAGTACTTC,TRBJ2-7,NA,few,TRBV28
CASSLYGGRSYNEQFF,TGTGCCAGCAGCCTCTATGGAGGGAGGTCCTACAATGAGCAGTTCTTC,TRBJ2-1,NA,few,TRBV4-2
CASSQRGSYNEQFF,TGTGCCAGCAGCCAAAGGGGCTCCTACAATGAGCAGTTCTTC,TRBJ2-1,NA,few,TRBV27
CSVESGYNEQFF,TGCAGCGTTGAGTCGGGGTACAATGAGCAGTTCTTC,TRBJ2-1,NA,few,TRBV29-1
CASSEWGVGRPPNTGELFF,TGTGCCAGCAGTGAATGGGGGGTTGGGAGGCCCCCGAACACCGGGGAGCTGTTTTTT,TRBJ2-2,NA,few,TRBV25-1
CASRRTGGTGTEAFF,TGTGCCAGCAGAAGGACAGGGGGAACGGGTACTGAAGCTTTCTTT,TRBJ1-1,TRBD1,few,TRBV7-9
CASSLNRGPGETQYF,TGTGCCAGCAGCTTAAATCGGGGACCGGGAGAGACCCAGTACTTC,TRBJ2-5,NA,NA,TRBV7-6
CAWSGGSNQPQHF,TGTGCCTGGAGTGGTGGGAGCAATCAGCCCCAGCATTTT,TRBJ1-5,NA,NA,TRBV30
CASSPAQGGTARYEQYF,TGTGCCAGCAGCCCCGCTCAGGGGGGGACGGCCCGCTACGAGCAGTACTTC,TRBJ2-7,NA,few,TRBV9
CSARDSGSPLHF,TGCAGTGCTAGAGATTCGGGATCACCCCTCCACTTT,TRBJ1-6,NA,NA,TRBV20-1
CASRKGTGVRNEQFF,TGTGCCAGCAGAAAGGGGACAGGGGTTCGGAATGAGCAGTTCTTC,TRBJ2-1,TRBD1,few,TRBV7-6
CASSYPGPLASYGYTF,TGTGCCAGCAGTTACCCCGGGCCCTTAGCTAGCTATGGCTACACCTTC,TRBJ1-2,NA,NA,TRBV6-6
CASSFDGTGSYNEQFF,TGTGCCAGCAGCTTCGATGGGACAGGGTCCTACAATGAGCAGTTCTTC,TRBJ2-1,TRBD1,few,TRBV5-4
CASRRGAEQYF,TGTGCCAGCAGGCGAGGGGCCGAGCAGTACTTC,TRBJ2-7,NA,NA,TRBV6-5
CSARSPVGNEQFF,TGCAGTGCTAGAAGTCCCGTGGGCAATGAGCAGTTCTTC,TRBJ2-1,NA,few,TRBV20-1
CASSLAGEPPVYF,TGCGCCAGCAGCTTGGCTGGAGAGCCGCCGGTGTACTTC,TRBJ2-7,NA,few,TRBV5-1
CASSLAVRSTDTQYF,TGTGCCAGCAGTCTAGCGGTACGGAGCACAGATACGCAGTATTTT,TRBJ2-3,TRBD2,many,TRBV27
CSASPPTGTGSTDTQYF,TGCAGTGCTAGCCCACCCACCGGGACAGGAAGCACAGATACGCAGTATTTT,TRBJ2-3,TRBD1,NA,TRBV20-1
CAISQLSGRAHGELFF,TGTGCCATCAGCCAACTAAGCGGGAGGGCCCACGGGGAGCTGTTTTTT,TRBJ2-2,TRBD2,NA,TRBV13
CAWRGDGVKQYF,TGTGCCTGGAGAGGGGACGGGGTAAAGCAGTACTTC,TRBJ2-7,NA,NA,TRBV30
CASSPTGELFF,TGTGCCAGCAGCCCCACCGGGGAGCTGTTTTTT,TRBJ2-2,NA,few,TRBV7-9
CASSGGLAGFYNEQFF,TGTGCCAGCAGCGGGGGACTAGCGGGATTTTACAATGAGCAGTTCTTC,TRBJ2-1,TRBD2,few,TRBV7-9
CASTYGHNTEAFF,TGTGCCAGCACCTACGGACACAACACTGAAGCTTTCTTT,TRBJ1-1,NA,few,TRBV12-3/TRBV12-4
CATSGDSPGEQFF,TGTGCCACCAGCGGGGACAGCCCCGGTGAGCAGTTCTTC,TRBJ2-1,TRBD1,NA,TRBV15
CASKPSGLWNYGYTF,TGTGCCAGCAAACCTTCAGGGTTATGGAACTATGGCTACACCTTC,TRBJ1-2,NA,NA,TRBV12-3/TRBV12-4
CSALLAGVGKDTQYF,TGCAGTGCTCTTCTAGCGGGAGTAGGTAAAGATACGCAGTATTTT,TRBJ2-3,TRBD2,NA,TRBV20-1
CASSELRVDTGELFF,TGTGCCAGCAGTGAATTGCGGGTCGACACCGGGGAGCTGTTTTTT,TRBJ2-2,NA,few,TRBV25-1
CASSLVGGTGELFF,TGTGCCAGCAGCTTAGTGGGGGGTACCGGGGAGCTGTTTTTT,TRBJ2-2,NA,many,TRBV7-2
CSVGWGRGPRETQYF,TGCAGCGTTGGATGGGGGCGGGGGCCGAGAGAGACCCAGTACTTC,TRBJ2-5,NA,NA,TRBV29-1
CASSPGYDTEAFF,TGTGCCAGCTCACCAGGGTACGACACTGAAGCTTTCTTT,TRBJ1-1,NA,NA,TRBV18
CASSPPVGSSYNEQFF,TGTGCCAGCAGCCCCCCGGTGGGGAGCTCCTACAATGAGCAGTTCTTC,TRBJ2-1,NA,NA,TRBV7-8
CASSYSTVGHTEAFF,TGTGCCAGCAGTTACTCGACGGTGGGGCACACTGAAGCTTTCTTT,TRBJ1-1,NA,few,TRBV6-5
CASSQATGPGGNTIYF,TGTGCCAGCAGCCAAGCCACAGGGCCCGGCGGAAACACCATATATTTT,TRBJ1-3,NA,few,TRBV4-2
CSGGTGNTGELFF,TGCAGTGGCGGGACAGGGAACACCGGGGAGCTGTTTTTT,TRBJ2-2,TRBD1,many,TRBV20-1
CASSPKRSGTDTQYF,TGTGCCAGCAGCCCAAAGCGTTCCGGCACAGATACGCAGTATTTT,TRBJ2-3,NA,many,TRBV5-6
CASSLDRGLQPQHF,TGTGCCAGCAGTTTGGACAGGGGGCTCCAGCCCCAGCATTTT,TRBJ1-5,TRBD1,NA,TRBV12-3/TRBV12-4
CASSPGAGGHGETQYF,TGTGCCAGCAGCCCCGGGGCGGGAGGTCACGGAGAGACCCAGTACTTC,TRBJ2-5,TRBD2,NA,TRBV6-5
CASSLRPLLTGGGTDTQYF,TGTGCCAGCAGTTTACGACCTCTCTTGACAGGGGGGGGCACAGATACGCAGTATTTT,TRBJ2-3,TRBD1,many,TRBV27
CSAPLAGETQYF,TGCAGTGCCCCCCTAGCGGGAGAGACCCAGTACTTC,TRBJ2-5,TRBD2,NA,TRBV20-1
CASSLALSGRNNEQFF,TGTGCCAGCAGTTTAGCGCTGAGCGGAAGGAACAATGAGCAGTTCTTC,TRBJ2-1,NA,NA,TRBV12-3/TRBV12-4
CASSLSALGRLYF,TGTGCCAGCAGTTTGAGTGCGCTCGGCAGGCTGTACTTC,TRBJ2-7,NA,NA,TRBV12-3/TRBV12-4
CASSPLGGLRTDTQYF,TGTGCCAGCTCACCACTCGGGGGGCTTCGGACAGATACGCAGTATTTT,TRBJ2-3,NA,few,TRBV18
CASTGLRSRANYGYTF,TGTGCCAGCACCGGACTGCGGTCTCGGGCTAACTATGGCTACACCTTC,TRBJ1-2,NA,NA,TRBV5-6
CSATGGQGWETQYF,TGCAGCGCCACGGGAGGACAGGGATGGGAGACCCAGTACTTC,TRBJ2-5,NA,once,TRBV29-1
CASSSSYEQYF,TGTGCCAGCAGTTCCTCCTACGAGCAGTACTTC,TRBJ2-7,NA,many,TRBV12-3/TRBV12-4
CASSQDRETDTQYF,TGTGCCAGCAGCCAGGACAGGGAGACAGATACGCAGTATTTT,TRBJ2-3,TRBD1,few,TRBV12-3/TRBV12-4
CASSLTPWTSGGASTGELFF,TGTGCCAGCAGCTTAACGCCCTGGACTAGCGGGGGGGCAAGCACCGGGGAGCTGTTTTTT,TRBJ2-2,TRBD2,few,TRBV7-3
CASSSGGDARTQYF,TGTGCCAGCTCTAGCGGGGGAGATGCGAGGACCCAGTACTTC,TRBJ2-5,TRBD2,few,TRBV7-8
CASSSSLAGLTDTQYF,TGTGCCAGCAGTTCCTCTCTAGCGGGGTTAACAGATACGCAGTATTTT,TRBJ2-3,TRBD2,few,TRBV12-3/TRBV12-4